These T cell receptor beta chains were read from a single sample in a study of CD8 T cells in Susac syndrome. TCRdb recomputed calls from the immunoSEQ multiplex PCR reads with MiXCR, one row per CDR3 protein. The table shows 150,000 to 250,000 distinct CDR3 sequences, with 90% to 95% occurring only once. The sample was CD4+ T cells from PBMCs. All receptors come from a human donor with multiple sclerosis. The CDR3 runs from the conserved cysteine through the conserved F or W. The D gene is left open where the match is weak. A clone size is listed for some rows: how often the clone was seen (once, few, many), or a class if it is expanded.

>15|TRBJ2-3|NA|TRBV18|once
TGTGCCAGCTCCCCTGCGGCCAGGTCCACAGATACGCAGTATTTT
CASSPAARSTDTQYF
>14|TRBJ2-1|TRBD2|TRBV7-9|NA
TGTGCCAGCAGCTTAATGGGAGGGCTCAATGAGCAGTTCTTC
CASSLMGGLNEQFF
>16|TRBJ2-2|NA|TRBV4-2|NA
TGTGCCAGCAGCCAAGATATGAGGGGCGAAACCGGGGAGCTGTTTTTT
CASSQDMRGETGELFF
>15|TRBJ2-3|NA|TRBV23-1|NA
TGCGCCAGCAGTCAATCTACAGGGACCACAGATACGCAGTATTTT
CASSQSTGTTDTQYF
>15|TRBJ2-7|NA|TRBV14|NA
TGTGCCAGCAGCATTAGCGGCGGGGGCCCCTACGAGCAGTACTTC
CASSISGGGPYEQYF
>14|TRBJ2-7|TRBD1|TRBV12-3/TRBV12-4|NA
TGTGCCAGCAGCAAAGGGACAGGGGGATACGAGCAGTACTTC
CASSKGTGGYEQYF
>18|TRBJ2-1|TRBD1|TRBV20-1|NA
TGCAGTGCTAGAGGGGCTGGGCTTGGGACAGGGGGCCGGAATGAGCAGTTCTTC
CSARGAGLGTGGRNEQFF
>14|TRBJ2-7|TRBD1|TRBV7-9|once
TGTGCCAGCAGCTTACCTCGGACAGGGGTCGAGCAGTACTTC
CASSLPRTGVEQYF
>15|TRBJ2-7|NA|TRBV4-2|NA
TGTGCCAGCAGCCGAGCCGAGGGTGGAGGGCCCGAGCAGTACTTC
CASSRAEGGGPEQYF
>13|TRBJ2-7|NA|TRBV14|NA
TGTGCCAGCAGCCTGGGGACTCCCAGCGAGCAGTACTTC
CASSLGTPSEQYF
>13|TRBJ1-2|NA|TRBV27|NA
TGTGCCAGCAGGGTGGGGAGCGACTATGGCTACACCTTC
CASRVGSDYGYTF
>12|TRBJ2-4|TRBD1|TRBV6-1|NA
TGTGCCAGCAGTGAAGGGACAGGGGGAGGGTACTTC
CASSEGTGGGYF
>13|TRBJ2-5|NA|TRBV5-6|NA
TGTGCCAGCAGCTTGTCCGGAGACGGGACCCAGTACTTC
CASSLSGDGTQYF
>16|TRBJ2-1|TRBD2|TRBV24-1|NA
TGTGCCACCAGTGATTTGAGGCTAGCGGGAGGCAATGAGCAGTTCTTC
CATSDLRLAGGNEQFF
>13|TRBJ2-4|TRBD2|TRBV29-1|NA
TGCAGCGCCGGGGGGGGAGGCAAAAACATTCAGTACTTC
CSAGGGGKNIQYF
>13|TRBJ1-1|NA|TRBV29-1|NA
TGCAGCGTTGCAATAAATCGTTACACTGAAGCTTTCTTT
CSVAINRYTEAFF